Listed below are T cell receptor beta chains from one sample, sequenced in a study of cytomegalovirus exposure and HLA in healthy donors. Some clones are missing from TCRdb's copy, which holds only in-frame ones; the method was immunoSEQ multiplex PCR. The sample has some 170,000 clones, roughly 80% seen once. Input material: PBMCs. Receptor source: a woman between 50 and 59 years old in good health and CMV-seronegative. CDR3s include the opening cysteine and the closing phenylalanine or tryptophan. The D gene is left open where the match is weak. Rows may omit the clone size; those that give it use once, few, many or a size class.

D: -
size: -
J: TRBJ1-1
V: TRBV28
CDR3: CASSPLGGTEAFF
DNA: TGTGCCAGCAGCCCCCTCGGGGGCACTGAAGCTTTCTTT

D: TRBD2
size: -
J: TRBJ2-7
V: TRBV7-6
CDR3: CASSLGSASGGRKQYF
DNA: TGTGCCAGCAGCTTAGGTTCGGCTAGCGGGGGGAGGAAGCAGTACTTC

D: -
size: -
J: TRBJ1-2
V: TRBV15
CDR3: CATSRVGLSSQGGYTF
DNA: TGTGCCACCAGCAGAGTAGGCCTGAGCAGCCAGGGGGGCTACACCTTC

D: TRBD2
size: -
J: TRBJ2-1
V: TRBV4-1
CDR3: CASRELAGGQIRNEQFF
DNA: TGCGCCAGCAGAGAGCTAGCGGGAGGCCAAATCCGCAATGAGCAGTTCTTC

D: TRBD2
size: -
J: TRBJ2-3
V: TRBV2
CDR3: CASFSTSGAASTDTQYF
DNA: TGTGCCAGCTTTTCGACTAGCGGGGCTGCTAGCACAGATACGCAGTATTTT

D: -
size: once
J: TRBJ2-2
V: TRBV6-5
CDR3: CASSSPSRGTGELFF
DNA: TGTGCCAGCAGTTCCCCGTCTAGGGGCACCGGGGAGCTGTTTTTT

D: TRBD1
size: -
J: TRBJ2-7
V: TRBV28
CDR3: CASSPGTGGLVYEQYF
DNA: TGTGCCAGCAGTCCCGGGACAGGGGGCCTAGTCTACGAGCAGTACTTC

D: TRBD1
size: -
J: TRBJ1-2
V: TRBV28
CDR3: CASSIPRGQGAYGYTF
DNA: TGTGCCAGCAGTATCCCCCGGGGACAGGGAGCTTATGGCTACACCTTC

D: -
size: -
J: TRBJ2-2
V: TRBV10-1
CDR3: CASGQAYTGELFF
DNA: TGCGCCAGCGGCCAGGCGTACACCGGGGAGCTGTTTTTT

D: -
size: -
J: TRBJ2-5
V: TRBV7-9
CDR3: CSSSQTEETQYF
DNA: TGTTCCAGCAGCCAGACAGAAGAGACCCAGTACTTC

D: -
size: -
J: TRBJ1-2
V: TRBV2
CDR3: CASSRTDYGYTF
DNA: TGTGCCAGCAGCCGGACAGACTATGGCTACACCTTC

D: TRBD2
size: -
J: TRBJ2-1
V: TRBV7-9
CDR3: CASSDIAGGGGNEQFF
DNA: TGTGCCAGCAGCGATATAGCGGGAGGGGGGGGCAATGAGCAGTTCTTC

D: -
size: -
J: TRBJ2-7
V: TRBV14
CDR3: CASSQVRTAKTYEQYF
DNA: TGTGCCAGCAGCCAAGTGCGGACTGCGAAGACCTACGAGCAGTACTTC

D: -
size: -
J: TRBJ2-2
V: TRBV4-1
CDR3: CASSQTSGRGELFF
DNA: TGCGCCAGCAGCCAAACCAGCGGAAGAGGGGAGCTGTTTTTT

D: -
size: -
J: TRBJ2-2
V: TRBV5-4
CDR3: CASSFLKNTGELFF
DNA: TGTGCCAGCAGCTTTTTAAAAAACACCGGGGAGCTGTTTTTT

D: TRBD1
size: -
J: TRBJ1-4
V: TRBV6-6
CDR3: CASSFDRQGWEKLFF
DNA: TGTGCCAGCAGTTTCGACCGACAGGGTTGGGAAAAACTGTTTTTT

D: -
size: -
J: TRBJ2-1
V: TRBV7-2
CDR3: CASSPPSYNEQFF
DNA: TGTGCCAGCAGCCCGCCCAGCTACAATGAGCAGTTCTTC

D: TRBD1
size: few
J: TRBJ1-2
V: TRBV4-3
CDR3: CASSQEYGQGNGYTF
DNA: TGCGCCAGCAGCCAGGAATACGGACAGGGGAATGGCTACACCTTC

D: -
size: -
J: TRBJ2-1
V: TRBV15
CDR3: CATSRDWDFQFF
DNA: TGTGCCACCAGCAGAGATTGGGACTTTCAGTTCTTC

D: TRBD1
size: -
J: TRBJ2-7
V: TRBV6-5
CDR3: CASSYGRGPGYEQYF
DNA: TGTGCCAGCAGCTACGGAAGGGGGCCCGGCTACGAGCAGTACTTC

D: -
size: -
J: TRBJ1-1
V: TRBV27
CDR3: CASSLDKATEAFF
DNA: TGTGCCAGCAGTCTCGACAAGGCCACTGAAGCTTTCTTT

D: -
size: -
J: TRBJ1-5
V: TRBV19
CDR3: CASSSQPRQPQHF
DNA: TGTGCCAGTAGTAGCCAACCCAGACAGCCCCAGCATTTT

D: -
size: -
J: TRBJ1-2
V: TRBV18
CDR3: CASSPAVRDYGYTF
DNA: TGTGCCAGCTCACCCGCGGTCAGAGACTATGGCTACACCTTC

D: TRBD2
size: -
J: TRBJ2-1
V: TRBV10-1
CDR3: CASSESTSGGYNEQFF
DNA: TGCGCCAGCAGTGAGTCGACTAGCGGGGGGTACAATGAGCAGTTCTTC

D: TRBD1
size: few
J: TRBJ1-5
V: TRBV27
CDR3: CASTETGGNQPQHF
DNA: TGTGCCAGCACCGAGACAGGGGGAAATCAGCCCCAGCATTTT

D: TRBD1
size: -
J: TRBJ1-2
V: TRBV19
CDR3: CATTLSGRGLGYGYTF
DNA: TGTGCCACCACCCTTTCCGGGAGGGGGCTGGGGTATGGCTACACCTTC

D: TRBD2
size: -
J: TRBJ2-1
V: TRBV30
CDR3: CAWGGRVSYNEQFF
DNA: TGTGCCTGGGGCGGGAGGGTTTCCTACAATGAGCAGTTCTTC

D: TRBD1
size: -
J: TRBJ1-1
V: TRBV5-1
CDR3: CASSTTGTVNTEAFF
DNA: TGCGCCAGCAGCACGACAGGGACGGTGAACACTGAAGCTTTCTTT

D: -
size: -
J: TRBJ1-1
V: TRBV19
CDR3: CASQPGGLVSNTEAFF
DNA: TGTGCCAGTCAACCCGGGGGGCTTGTGTCGAACACTGAAGCTTTCTTT